This T cell receptor beta chain was captured by sequencing in a study of identical twins. Findings of the study overall: High-abundance cord blood beta clonotypes had fewer insertions; memory repertoires showed none.

Germline V gene lookup returns CDR1 MGHDK and CDR2 SYGVNS. V lost 8 bases to trimming and J lost 1 base; unmatched junction nucleotides: 4. This CDR3 has 15 amino acids. TCRdb ran MiXCR on the 5' RACE reads and lists one entry per CDR3 protein. The sample holds roughly 720,000 distinct CDR3 sequences; roughly 18% are singletons and the top ten take around 13%. About this clonotype itself: Its antigen is as yet unknown.

This sample also appeared in a second study, on T cells expressing NK-cell markers.

V gene TRBV25-1 combines with J gene TRBJ2-6, with 8 bases that match TRBD1. The sequenced material came from PBMCs. This TCR was recovered from a woman aged 18-29 years in good health. The CDR3 sequence is CASGGQASGANVLTF. The CDR3 DNA reads as TGTGCCAGCGGGGGACAGGCTTCTGGGGCCAACGTCCTGACTTTC. Full variable domain (outside the CDR3, taken from reference TRBV25-1 and TRBJ2-6): EADIYQTPRYLVIGTGKKITLECSQTMGHDKMYWYQQDPGMELHLIHYSYGVNSTEKGDLSSESTVSRIRTEHFPLTLESARPSHTSQYLCASGGQASGANVLTFGAGSRLTVL.